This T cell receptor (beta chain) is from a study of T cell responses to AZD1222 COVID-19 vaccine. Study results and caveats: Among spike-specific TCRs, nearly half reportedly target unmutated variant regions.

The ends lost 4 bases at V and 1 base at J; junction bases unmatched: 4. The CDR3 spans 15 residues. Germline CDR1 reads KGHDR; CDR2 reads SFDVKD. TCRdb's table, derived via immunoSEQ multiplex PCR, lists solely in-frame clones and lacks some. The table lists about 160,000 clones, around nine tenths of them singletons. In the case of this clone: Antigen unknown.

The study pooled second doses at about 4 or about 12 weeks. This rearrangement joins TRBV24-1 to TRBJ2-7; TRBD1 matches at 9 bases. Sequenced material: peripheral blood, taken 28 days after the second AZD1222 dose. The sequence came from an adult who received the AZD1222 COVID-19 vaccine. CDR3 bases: TGTGCCACCAGTGAAGACAGGGGGAGGTCCTACGAGCAGTACTTC. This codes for CATSEDRGRSYEQYF.